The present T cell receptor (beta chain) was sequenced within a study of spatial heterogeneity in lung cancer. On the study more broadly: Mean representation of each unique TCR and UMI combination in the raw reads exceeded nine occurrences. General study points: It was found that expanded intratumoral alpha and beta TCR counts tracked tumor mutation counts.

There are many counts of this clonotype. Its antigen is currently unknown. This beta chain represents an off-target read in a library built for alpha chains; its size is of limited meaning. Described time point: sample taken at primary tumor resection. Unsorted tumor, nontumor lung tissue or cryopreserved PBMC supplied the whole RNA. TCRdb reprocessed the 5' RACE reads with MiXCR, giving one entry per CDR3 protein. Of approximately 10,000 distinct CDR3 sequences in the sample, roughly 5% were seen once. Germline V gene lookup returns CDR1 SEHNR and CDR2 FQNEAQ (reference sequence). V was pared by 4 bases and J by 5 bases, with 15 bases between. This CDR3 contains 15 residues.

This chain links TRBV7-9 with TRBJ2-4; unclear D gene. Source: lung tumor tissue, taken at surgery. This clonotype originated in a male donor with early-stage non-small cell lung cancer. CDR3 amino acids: CASSYVERSENIQYF. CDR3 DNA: TGTGCCAGCAGCTATGTTGAGAGAAGCGAAAACATTCAGTACTTC.